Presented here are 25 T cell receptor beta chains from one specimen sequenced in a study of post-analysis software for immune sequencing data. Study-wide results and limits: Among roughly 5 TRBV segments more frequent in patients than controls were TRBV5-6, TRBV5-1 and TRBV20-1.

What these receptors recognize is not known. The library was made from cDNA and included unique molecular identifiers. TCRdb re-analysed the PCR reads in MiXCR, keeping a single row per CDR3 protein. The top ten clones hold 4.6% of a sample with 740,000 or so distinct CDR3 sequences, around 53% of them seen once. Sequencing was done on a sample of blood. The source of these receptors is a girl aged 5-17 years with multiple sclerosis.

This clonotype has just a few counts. This CDR3 is CSARSLTSGGSGANVLTF. CDR3 DNA sequence: TGCAGTGCTAGATCTCTGACTAGCGGGGGCTCTGGGGCCAACGTCCTGACTTTC. The genes are TRBV20-1 and TRBJ2-6; the match to TRBD2 covers 12 bases. V was clipped by 2 bases and J by 0 bases; unmatched bases: 5. In germline, CDR1 is DFQATT, CDR2 SNEGSKA (reference sequence). This CDR3 has 18 amino acids.

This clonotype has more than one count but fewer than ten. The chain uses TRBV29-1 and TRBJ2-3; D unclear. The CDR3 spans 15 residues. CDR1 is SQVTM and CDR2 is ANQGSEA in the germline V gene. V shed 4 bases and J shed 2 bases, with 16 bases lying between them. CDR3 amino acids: CSVVPPRRSTDTQYF. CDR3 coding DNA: TGCAGCGTTGTCCCTCCTCGGCGGTCCACAGATACGCAGTATTTT.

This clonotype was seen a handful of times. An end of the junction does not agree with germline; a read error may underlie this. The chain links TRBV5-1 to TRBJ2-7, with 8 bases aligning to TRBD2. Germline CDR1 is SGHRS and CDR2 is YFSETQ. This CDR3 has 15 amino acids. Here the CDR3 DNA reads TGCGCCAGCAGCCGGGGACTAGTAAACTCCTACGGGCAGTACTTC. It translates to CASSRGLVNSYGQYF.

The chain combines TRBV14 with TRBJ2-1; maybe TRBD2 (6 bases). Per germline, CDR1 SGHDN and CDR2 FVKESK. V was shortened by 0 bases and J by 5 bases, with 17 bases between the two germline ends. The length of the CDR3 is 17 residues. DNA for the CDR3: TGTGCCAGCAGCCAAGATTTCGTGCGGGACCTTAACAATGAGCAGTTCTTC. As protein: CASSQDFVRDLNNEQFF.

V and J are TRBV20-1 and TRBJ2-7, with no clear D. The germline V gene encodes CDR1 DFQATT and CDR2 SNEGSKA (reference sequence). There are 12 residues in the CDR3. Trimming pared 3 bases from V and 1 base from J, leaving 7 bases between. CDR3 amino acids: CSASALSYEQYF. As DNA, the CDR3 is TGCAGTGCTAGCGCCTTATCCTACGAGCAGTACTTC.

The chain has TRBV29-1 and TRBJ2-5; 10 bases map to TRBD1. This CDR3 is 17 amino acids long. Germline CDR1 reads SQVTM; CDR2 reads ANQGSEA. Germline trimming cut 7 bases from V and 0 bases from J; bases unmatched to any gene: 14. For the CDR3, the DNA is TGCAGCGCAAGGGGGGACAGGGGAGAGTCGTACCAAGAGACCCAGTACTTC. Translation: CSARGDRGESYQETQYF.

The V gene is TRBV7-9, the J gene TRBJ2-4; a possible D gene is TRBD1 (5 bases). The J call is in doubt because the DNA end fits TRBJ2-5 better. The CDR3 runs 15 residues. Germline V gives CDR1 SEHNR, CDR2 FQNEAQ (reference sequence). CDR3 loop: CASSLPAQGRETQYF. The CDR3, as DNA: TGTGCCAGCAGCTTACCGGCCCAGGGCCGAGAGACCCAGTACTTC.

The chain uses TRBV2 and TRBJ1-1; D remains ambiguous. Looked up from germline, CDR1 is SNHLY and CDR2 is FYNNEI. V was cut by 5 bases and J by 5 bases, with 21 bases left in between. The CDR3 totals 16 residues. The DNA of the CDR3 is TGTGCCAGCAGTCCTCCCCCCCTCACCCAGAAAACTGAAGCTTTCTTT. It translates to CASSPPPLTQKTEAFF. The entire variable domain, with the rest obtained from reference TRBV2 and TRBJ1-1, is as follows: EPEVTQTPSHQVTQMGQEVILRCVPISNHLYFYWYRQILGQKVEFLVSFYNNEISEKSEIFDDQFSVERPDGSNFTLKIRSTKLEDSAMYFCASSPPPLTQKTEAFFGQGTRLTVV.

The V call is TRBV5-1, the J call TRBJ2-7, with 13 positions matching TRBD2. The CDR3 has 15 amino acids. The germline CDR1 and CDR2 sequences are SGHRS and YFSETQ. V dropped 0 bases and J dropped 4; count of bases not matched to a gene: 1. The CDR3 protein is CASSLGTSGRYEQYF. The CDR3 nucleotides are TGCGCCAGCAGCTTGGGGACTAGCGGGAGATACGAGCAGTACTTC. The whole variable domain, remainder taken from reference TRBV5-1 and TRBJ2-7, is KAGVTQTPRYLIKTRGQQVTLSCSPISGHRSVSWYQQTPGQGLQFLFEYFSETQRNKGNFPGRFSGRQFSNSRSEMNVSTLELGDSALYLCASSLGTSGRYEQYFGPGTRLTVT.

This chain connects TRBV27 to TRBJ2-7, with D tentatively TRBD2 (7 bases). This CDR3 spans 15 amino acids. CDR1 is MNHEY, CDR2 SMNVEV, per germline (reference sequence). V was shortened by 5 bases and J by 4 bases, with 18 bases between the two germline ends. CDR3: CASSPNGRGVYEQYF. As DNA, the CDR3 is TGTGCCAGCAGTCCCAATGGGAGGGGGGTATACGAGCAGTACTTC.

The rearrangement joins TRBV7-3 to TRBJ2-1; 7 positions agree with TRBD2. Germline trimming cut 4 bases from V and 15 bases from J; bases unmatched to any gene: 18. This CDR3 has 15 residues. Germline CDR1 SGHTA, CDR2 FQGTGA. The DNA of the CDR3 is TGTGCCAGCAGCTCCCAGCATAAGAGCGGGATAATTCTGTTCTTC. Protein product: CASSSQHKSGIILFF.

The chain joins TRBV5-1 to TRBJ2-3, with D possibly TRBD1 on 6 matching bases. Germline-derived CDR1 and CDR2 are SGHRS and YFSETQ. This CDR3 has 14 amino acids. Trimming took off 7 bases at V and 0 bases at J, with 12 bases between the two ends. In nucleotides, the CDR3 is TGCGCCAGCCGGGACACCTCTAGCACAGATACGCAGTATTTT. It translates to CASRDTSSTDTQYF.

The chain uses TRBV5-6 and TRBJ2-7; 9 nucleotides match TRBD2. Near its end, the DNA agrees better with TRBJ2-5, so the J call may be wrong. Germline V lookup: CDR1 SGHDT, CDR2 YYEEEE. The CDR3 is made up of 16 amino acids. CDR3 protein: CASSLGASGEQETQYF. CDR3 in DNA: TGTGCCAGCAGCCTGGGAGCTAGCGGGGAACAAGAGACCCAGTACTTC.

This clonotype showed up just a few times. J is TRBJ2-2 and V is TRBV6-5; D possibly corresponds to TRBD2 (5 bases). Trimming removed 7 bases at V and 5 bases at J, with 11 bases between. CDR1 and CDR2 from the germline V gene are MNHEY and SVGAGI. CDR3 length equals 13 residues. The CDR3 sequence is CASTASYTGELFF. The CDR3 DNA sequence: TGTGCCAGCACCGCTAGCTATACCGGGGAGCTGTTTTTT.

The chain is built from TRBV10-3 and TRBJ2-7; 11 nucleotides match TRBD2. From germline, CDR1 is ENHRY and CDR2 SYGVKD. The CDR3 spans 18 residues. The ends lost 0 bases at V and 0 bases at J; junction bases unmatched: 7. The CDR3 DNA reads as TGTGCCATCAGTGAGTCGAGTAGCGGGAGGGAGAGCTCCTACGAGCAGTACTTC. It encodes CAISESSSGRESSYEQYF.

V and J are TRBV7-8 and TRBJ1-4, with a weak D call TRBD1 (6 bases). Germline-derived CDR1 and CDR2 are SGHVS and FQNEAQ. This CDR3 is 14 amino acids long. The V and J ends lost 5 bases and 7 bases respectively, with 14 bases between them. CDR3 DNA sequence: TGTGCCAGCAGCCCAACAGGGACAACTGAAAAACTGTTTTTT. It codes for CASSPTGTTEKLFF.

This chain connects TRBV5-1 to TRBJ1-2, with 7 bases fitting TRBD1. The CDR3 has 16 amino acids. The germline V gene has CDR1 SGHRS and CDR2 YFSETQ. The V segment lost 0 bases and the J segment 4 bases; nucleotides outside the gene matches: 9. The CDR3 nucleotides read TGCGCCAGCAGCTTGGAAGGGGGCGCATCCCCCTATGGCTACACCTTC. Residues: CASSLEGGASPYGYTF.

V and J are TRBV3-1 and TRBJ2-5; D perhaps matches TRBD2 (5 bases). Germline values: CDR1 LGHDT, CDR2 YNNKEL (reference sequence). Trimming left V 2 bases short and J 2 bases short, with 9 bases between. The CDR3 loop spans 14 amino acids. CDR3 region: CASSQRREQETQYF. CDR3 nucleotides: TGTGCCAGCAGCCAAAGAAGGGAGCAAGAGACCCAGTACTTC.

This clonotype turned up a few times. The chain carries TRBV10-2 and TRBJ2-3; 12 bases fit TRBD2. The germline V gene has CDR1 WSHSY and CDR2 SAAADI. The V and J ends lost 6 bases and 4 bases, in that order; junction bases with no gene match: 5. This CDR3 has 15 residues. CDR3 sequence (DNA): TGCGCCAGCAGGGGCCTAGCGGGGGGGTCAGATACGCAGTATTTT. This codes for CASRGLAGGSDTQYF.

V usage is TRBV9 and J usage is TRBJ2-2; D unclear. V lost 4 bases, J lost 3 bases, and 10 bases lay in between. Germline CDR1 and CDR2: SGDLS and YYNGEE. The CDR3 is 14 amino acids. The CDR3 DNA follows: TGTGCCAGCAGCCCAAGGTCCTACACCGGGGAGCTGTTTTTT. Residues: CASSPRSYTGELFF.

The CDR3 is CASSPSGTGYTYEQYF. The CDR3 DNA reads TGTGCCAGCAGCCCTTCCGGGACAGGGTATACCTACGAGCAGTACTTC. V and J are TRBV3-1 and TRBJ2-7; the match to TRBD1 covers 9 bases. Germline values: CDR1 LGHDT, CDR2 YNNKEL (reference sequence). Trimming at V came to 4 bases and at J to 2 bases, leaving 9 bases not matched to a gene. The CDR3 length is 16 residues.

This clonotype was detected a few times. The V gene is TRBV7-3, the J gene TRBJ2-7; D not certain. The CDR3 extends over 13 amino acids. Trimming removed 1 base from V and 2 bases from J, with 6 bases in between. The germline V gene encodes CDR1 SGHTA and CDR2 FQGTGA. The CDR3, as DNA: TGTGCCAGCAGCTTAAACGGAGCCTACGAGCAGTACTTC. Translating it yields CASSLNGAYEQYF.

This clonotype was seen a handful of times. The CDR3 reads CASSDSADLSGGEQFF. The CDR3 coding sequence is TGTGCCAGCAGTGACTCAGCGGACCTATCTGGAGGTGAGCAGTTCTTC. The rearrangement joins TRBV6-4 to TRBJ2-1; D might be TRBD2 (5 bases). The CDR3 has 16 amino acids. Trimming shortened V by 0 bases and J by 9 bases, and 18 bases separated the two germline ends. Germline loops: CDR1 MRHNA, CDR2 SNTAGT.

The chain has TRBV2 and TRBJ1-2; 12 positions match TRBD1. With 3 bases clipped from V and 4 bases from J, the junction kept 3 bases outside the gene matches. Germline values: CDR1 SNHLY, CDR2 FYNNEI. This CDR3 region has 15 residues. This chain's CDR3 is CASSEGTGGGYGYTF. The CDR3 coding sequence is TGTGCCAGCAGTGAGGGGACAGGGGGCGGCTATGGCTACACCTTC.

CDR3 region: CASSLAGALNTGELFF. The CDR3 region has the DNA TGCGCCAGCAGCTTGGCCGGTGCTCTTAACACCGGGGAGCTGTTTTTT. The J gene is TRBJ2-2, the V gene TRBV5-1; the D is unclear. The V end was cut by 0 bases, the J end by 2 bases, with 11 bases between. CDR3 size: 16 residues. CDR1 and CDR2 from the germline V gene are SGHRS and YFSETQ.